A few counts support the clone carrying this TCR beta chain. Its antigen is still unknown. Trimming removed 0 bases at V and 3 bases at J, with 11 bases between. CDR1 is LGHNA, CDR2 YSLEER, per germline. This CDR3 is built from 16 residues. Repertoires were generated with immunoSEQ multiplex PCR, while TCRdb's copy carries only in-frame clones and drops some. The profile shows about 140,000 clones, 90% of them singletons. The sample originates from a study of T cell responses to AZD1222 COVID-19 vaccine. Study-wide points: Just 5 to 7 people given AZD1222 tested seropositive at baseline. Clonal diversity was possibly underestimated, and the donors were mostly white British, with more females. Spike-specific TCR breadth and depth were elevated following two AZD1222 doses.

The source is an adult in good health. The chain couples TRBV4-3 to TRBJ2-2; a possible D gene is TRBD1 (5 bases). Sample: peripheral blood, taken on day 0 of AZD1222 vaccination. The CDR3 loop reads CASSQEVRTYTGELFF. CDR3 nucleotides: TGCGCCAGCAGCCAAGAAGTCCGGACATACACCGGGGAGCTGTTTTTT.